The 8 T cell receptor beta chains below come from one sample, sequenced in a study of OX40 agonist ivuxolimab in advanced cancers. Method: immunoSEQ multiplex PCR; TCRdb's copy keeps in-frame clones and lacks some. The sample has more than 40,000 clones, about 88% seen once. This specimen consisted of CD4+ or CD8+ T cells sorted from blood, obtained in a trial of the OX40 agonist ivuxolimab. These receptor sequences come from an adult with an advanced solid tumor such as melanoma, head and neck, liver or kidney cancer.

This clone came up once. J is TRBJ2-5 and V is TRBV7-9; 7 bases align to TRBD1. Unmatched junction bases numbered 16, after V lost 5 bases and J lost 4 bases. The CDR3 consists of 17 residues. CDR1 and CDR2 from the germline V gene are SEHNR and FQNEAQ (reference sequence). The CDR3 region is CASSTRGTAGTGETQYF. Here the CDR3 DNA reads TGTGCCAGCAGCACAAGAGGGACAGCTGGTACAGGAGAGACCCAGTACTTC.

The chain has TRBV6-5 and TRBJ1-3; D ambiguous. The germline gives CDR1 MNHEY, CDR2 SVGAGI. V shed 3 bases and J shed 8 bases, with 5 bases lying between them. This CDR3 is built from 11 residues. CDR3 sequence: CASSYQDTIYF. The CDR3 nucleotides read TGTGCCAGCAGTTATCAAGACACCATATATTTT.

This chain links TRBV29-1 with TRBJ2-3; maybe TRBD2 (6 bases). CDR1 and CDR2 from the germline V gene are SQVTM and ANQGSEA. The CDR3 has 13 residues. Trimming stripped 6 bases from V and 1 base from J, with 11 bases between. CDR3 protein: CSVSSGGTDTQYF. The CDR3 region has the DNA TGCAGCGTGTCGTCGGGGGGCACAGATACGCAGTATTTT.

The chain employs TRBV9 and TRBJ1-1; 7 bases align to TRBD1. The germline CDR1 and CDR2 sequences are SGDLS and YYNGEE. With V trimmed by 3 bases and J by 5 bases, 7 bases remained unmatched. The CDR3 extends over 14 amino acids. Here the CDR3 reads CASSARQGGTEAFF. The CDR3 bases are TGTGCCAGCAGCGCAAGGCAGGGGGGGACTGAAGCTTTCTTT.

This chain joins TRBV6-6 and TRBJ1-4; D remains ambiguous. CDR1 MNHNY and CDR2 SVGAGI come from the germline V gene (reference sequence). The CDR3 consists of 14 residues. V was shortened by 6 bases and J by 0 bases, with 8 bases between the two germline ends. The CDR3: CASRDTATNEKLFF. CDR3 bases: TGTGCCAGCAGAGATACTGCAACTAATGAAAAACTGTTTTTT.

This chain connects TRBV10-2 to TRBJ2-3; D is perhaps TRBD2 (7 bases). Germline assignment: CDR1 WSHSY and CDR2 SAAADI. The CDR3 contains 16 residues. With 6 bases removed from V and 1 base from J, the gap between germline ends came to 17 bases. The CDR3 region is CASRGGGGGRTDTQYF. The CDR3 coding sequence is TGCGCCAGCAGGGGGGGCGGGGGAGGACGCACAGATACGCAGTATTTT.

This sequence joins TRBV7-2 and TRBJ2-5; 7 nucleotides match TRBD1. The CDR3 is 15 residues long. Germline V CDR1 and CDR2: SGHTA, FQGNSA. Trimming removed 1 base from V and 2 bases from J; junction bases left unmatched: 4. The CDR3 DNA follows: TGTGCCAGCAGCTTAGAGGGGACAGCACAAGAGACCCAGTACTTC. Translation gives CASSLEGTAQETQYF. Based on the CDR3 plus reference TRBV7-2 and TRBJ2-5, the full variable domain is GAGVSQSPSNKVTEKGKDVELRCDPISGHTALYWYRQSLGQGLEFLIYFQGNSAPDKSGLPSDRFSAERTGGSVSTLTIQRTQQEDSAVYLCASSLEGTAQETQYFGPGTRLLVL.

This clone was seen just once. CDR3 region: CATSSGIAGVGETQYF. In DNA, the CDR3 is TGTGCCACCAGCAGTGGTATCGCAGGAGTAGGGGAGACCCAGTACTTC. This chain links TRBV15 with TRBJ2-5; D not certain. The CDR3 totals 16 residues. V shed 3 bases and J shed 5 bases, with 19 bases lying between them. Germline V gene data show CDR1 as LNHNV and CDR2 as YYDKDF (reference sequence).